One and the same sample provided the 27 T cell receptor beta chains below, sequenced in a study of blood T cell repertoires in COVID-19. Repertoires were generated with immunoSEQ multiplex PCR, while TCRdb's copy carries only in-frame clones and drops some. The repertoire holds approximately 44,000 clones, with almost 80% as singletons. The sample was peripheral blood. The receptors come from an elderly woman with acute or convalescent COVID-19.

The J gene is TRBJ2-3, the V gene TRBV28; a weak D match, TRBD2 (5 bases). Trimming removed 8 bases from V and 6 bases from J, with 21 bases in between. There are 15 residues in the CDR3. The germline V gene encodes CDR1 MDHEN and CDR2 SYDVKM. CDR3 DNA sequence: TGTGCCAGCGCGGGCTCAGGTAATCTAAAGGATACGCAGTATTTT. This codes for CASAGSGNLKDTQYF.

CDR3 loop: CASRSLLAGAFF. CDR3 DNA sequence: TGTGCCAGCAGGTCTCTCCTAGCTGGAGCTTTCTTT. The chain combines TRBV28 with TRBJ1-1; unclear D gene. Germline assignment: CDR1 MDHEN and CDR2 SYDVKM. V gave up 6 bases and J gave up 10 bases, with 15 bases separating them. There are 12 residues in the CDR3.

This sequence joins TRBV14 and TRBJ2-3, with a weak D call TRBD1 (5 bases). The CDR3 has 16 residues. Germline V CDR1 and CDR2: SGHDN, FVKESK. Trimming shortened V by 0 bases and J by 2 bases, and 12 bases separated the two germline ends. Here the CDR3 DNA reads TGTGCCAGCAGCCAAGATAAGTGGGGCCACACAGATACGCAGTATTTT. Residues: CASSQDKWGHTDTQYF.

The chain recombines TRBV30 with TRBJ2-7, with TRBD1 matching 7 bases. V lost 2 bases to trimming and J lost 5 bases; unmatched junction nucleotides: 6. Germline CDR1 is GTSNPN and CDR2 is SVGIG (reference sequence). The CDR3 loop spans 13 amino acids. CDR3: CAWSRQGRDEQYF. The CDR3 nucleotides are TGTGCCTGGAGTAGACAGGGTAGAGACGAGCAGTACTTC.

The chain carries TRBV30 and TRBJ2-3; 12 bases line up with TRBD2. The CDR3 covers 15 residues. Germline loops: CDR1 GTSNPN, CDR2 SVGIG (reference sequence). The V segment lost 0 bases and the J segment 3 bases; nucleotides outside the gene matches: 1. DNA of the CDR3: TGTGCCTGGAGTGTACTAGCGGGAGGAACAGATACGCAGTATTTT. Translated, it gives CAWSVLAGGTDTQYF.

In nucleotides, the CDR3 is TGCGCCAGCAGCCAAGAAGCAAGGCAGGGGGCCGATGAGCAGTTCTTC. As protein: CASSQEARQGADEQFF. This chain uses TRBV4-3 with TRBJ2-1, with 8 bases matching TRBD1. The CDR3 runs 16 residues. The J segment lost 8 bases and the V segment lost 0 bases, leaving 9 bases of the junction unmatched. Germline assignment: CDR1 LGHNA and CDR2 YSLEER.

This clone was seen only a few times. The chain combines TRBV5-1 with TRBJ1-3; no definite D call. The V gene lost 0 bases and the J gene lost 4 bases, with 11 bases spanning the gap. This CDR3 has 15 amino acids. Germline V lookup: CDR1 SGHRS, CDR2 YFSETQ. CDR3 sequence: CASSLAVGSGNTIYF. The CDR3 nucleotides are TGCGCCAGCAGCTTGGCCGTGGGTAGCGGAAACACCATATATTTT.

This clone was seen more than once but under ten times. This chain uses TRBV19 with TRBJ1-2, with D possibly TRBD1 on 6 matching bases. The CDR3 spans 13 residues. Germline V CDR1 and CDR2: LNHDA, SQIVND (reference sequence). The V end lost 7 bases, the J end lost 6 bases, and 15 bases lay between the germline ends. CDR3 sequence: CASKIGGGDGYTF. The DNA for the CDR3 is TGTGCCAGTAAAATAGGGGGAGGGGATGGCTACACCTTC.

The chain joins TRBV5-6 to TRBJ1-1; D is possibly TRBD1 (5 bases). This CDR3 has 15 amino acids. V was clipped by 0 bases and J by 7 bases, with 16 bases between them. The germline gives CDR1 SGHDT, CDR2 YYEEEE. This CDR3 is CASSLADTPTSEAFF. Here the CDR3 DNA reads TGTGCCAGCAGCTTGGCGGACACCCCGACCAGTGAAGCTTTCTTT.

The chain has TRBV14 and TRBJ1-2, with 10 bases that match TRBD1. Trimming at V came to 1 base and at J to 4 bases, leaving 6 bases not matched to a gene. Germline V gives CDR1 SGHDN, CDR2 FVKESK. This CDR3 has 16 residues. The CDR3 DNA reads TGTGCCAGCAGCCAAGCCCGGACAGGGGGTATCTATGGCTACACCTTC. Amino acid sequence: CASSQARTGGIYGYTF.

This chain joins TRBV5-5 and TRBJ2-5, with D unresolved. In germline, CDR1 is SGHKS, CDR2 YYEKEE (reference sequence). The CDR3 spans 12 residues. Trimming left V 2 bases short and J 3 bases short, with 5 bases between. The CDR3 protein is CASSFAEETQYF. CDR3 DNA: TGTGCCAGCAGCTTTGCAGAAGAGACCCAGTACTTC.

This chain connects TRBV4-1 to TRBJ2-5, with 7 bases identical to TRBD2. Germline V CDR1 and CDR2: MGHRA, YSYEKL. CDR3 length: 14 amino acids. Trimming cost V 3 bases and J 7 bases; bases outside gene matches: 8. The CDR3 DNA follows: TGCGCCAGCAGCCACAGTAGCGGGTCCGGGACCCAGTACTTC. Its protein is CASSHSSGSGTQYF.

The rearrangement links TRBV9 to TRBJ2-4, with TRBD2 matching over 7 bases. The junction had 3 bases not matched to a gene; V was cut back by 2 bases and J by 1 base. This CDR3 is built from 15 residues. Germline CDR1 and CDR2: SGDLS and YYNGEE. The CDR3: CASSVGGFAKNIQYF. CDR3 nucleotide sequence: TGTGCCAGCAGCGTCGGGGGGTTCGCCAAAAACATTCAGTACTTC.

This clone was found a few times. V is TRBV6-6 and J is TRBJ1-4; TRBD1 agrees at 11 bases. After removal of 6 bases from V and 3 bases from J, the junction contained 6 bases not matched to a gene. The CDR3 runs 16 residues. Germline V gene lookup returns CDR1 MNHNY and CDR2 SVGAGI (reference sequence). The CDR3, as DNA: TGTGCCAGCAGAGGACAGGGGGCCGGTGCTAATGAAAAACTGTTTTTT. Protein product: CASRGQGAGANEKLFF.

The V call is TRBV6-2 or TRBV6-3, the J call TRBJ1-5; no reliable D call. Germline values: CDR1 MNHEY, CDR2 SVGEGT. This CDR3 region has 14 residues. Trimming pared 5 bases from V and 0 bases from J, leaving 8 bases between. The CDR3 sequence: CASSDTLSNQPQHF. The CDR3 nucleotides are TGTGCCAGCAGTGACACACTTAGCAATCAGCCCCAGCATTTT.

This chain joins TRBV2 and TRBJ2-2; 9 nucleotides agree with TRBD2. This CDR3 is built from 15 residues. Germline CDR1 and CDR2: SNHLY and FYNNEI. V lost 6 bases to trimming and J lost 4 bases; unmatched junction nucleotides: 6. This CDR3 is CASRGGRALTGELFF. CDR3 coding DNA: TGTGCCAGCAGAGGCGGGAGGGCCCTCACCGGGGAGCTGTTTTTT.

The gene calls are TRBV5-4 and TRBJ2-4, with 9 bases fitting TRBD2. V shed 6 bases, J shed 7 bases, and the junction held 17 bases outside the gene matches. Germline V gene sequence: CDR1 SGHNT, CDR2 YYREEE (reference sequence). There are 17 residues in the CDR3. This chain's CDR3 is CASTSMRTSDQFNIQYF. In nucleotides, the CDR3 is TGTGCCAGCACCTCTATGCGGACTAGCGACCAGTTTAACATTCAGTACTTC.

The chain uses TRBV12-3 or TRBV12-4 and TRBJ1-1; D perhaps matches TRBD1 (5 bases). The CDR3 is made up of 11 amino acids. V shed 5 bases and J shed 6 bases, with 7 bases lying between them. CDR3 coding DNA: TGTGCCAGCAGTAAGACAGCTGAAGCTTTCTTT. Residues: CASSKTAEAFF.

DNA of the CDR3: TGTGCCAGCGGGGGGACAGTTAATTCACCCCTCCACTTT. Its protein is CASGGTVNSPLHF. The J gene is TRBJ1-6, the V gene TRBV6-4, with 7 bases fitting TRBD1. J was trimmed by 6 bases and V by 8 bases; bases with no gene match: 4. The V gene's germline CDR1 is MRHNA and CDR2 SNTAGT. This CDR3 comprises 13 residues.

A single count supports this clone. CDR3: CASLYGSKNEQFF. CDR3 in DNA: TGTGCCAGCTTATACGGGAGTAAGAATGAGCAGTTCTTC. The rearrangement links TRBV2 to TRBJ2-1, with a possible D match to TRBD2 (6 bases). From germline, CDR1 is SNHLY and CDR2 FYNNEI. Trimming pared 8 bases from V and 7 bases from J, leaving 15 bases between. The CDR3 loop spans 13 amino acids.

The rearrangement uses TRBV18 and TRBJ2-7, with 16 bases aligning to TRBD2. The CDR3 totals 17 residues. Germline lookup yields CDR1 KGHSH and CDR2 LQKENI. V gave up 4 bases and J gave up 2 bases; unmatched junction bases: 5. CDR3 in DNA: TGTGCCAGCTCACTGGGACTAGCGGGAGGGTCCGCCTACGAGCAGTACTTC. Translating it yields CASSLGLAGGSAYEQYF.

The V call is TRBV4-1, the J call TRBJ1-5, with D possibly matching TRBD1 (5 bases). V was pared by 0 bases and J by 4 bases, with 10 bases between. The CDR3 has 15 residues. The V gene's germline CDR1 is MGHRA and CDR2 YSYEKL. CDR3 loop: CASSQDDRLNQPQHF. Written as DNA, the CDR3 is TGCGCCAGCAGCCAAGATGACAGACTGAATCAGCCCCAGCATTTT.

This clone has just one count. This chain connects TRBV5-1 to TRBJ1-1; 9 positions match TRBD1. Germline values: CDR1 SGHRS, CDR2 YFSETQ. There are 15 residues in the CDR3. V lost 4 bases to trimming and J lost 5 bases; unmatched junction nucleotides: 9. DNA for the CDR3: TGCGCCAGCAGCGTACTACAGGGGGCCTCTACTGAAGCTTTCTTT. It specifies CASSVLQGASTEAFF.

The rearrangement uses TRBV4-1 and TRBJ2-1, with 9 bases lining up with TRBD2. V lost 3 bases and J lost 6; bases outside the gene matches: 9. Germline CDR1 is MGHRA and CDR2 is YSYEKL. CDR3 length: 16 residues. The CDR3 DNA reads TGCGCCAGCAGCCAGACCGGGACTAGCTGGGTCAATGAGCAGTTCTTC. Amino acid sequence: CASSQTGTSWVNEQFF.

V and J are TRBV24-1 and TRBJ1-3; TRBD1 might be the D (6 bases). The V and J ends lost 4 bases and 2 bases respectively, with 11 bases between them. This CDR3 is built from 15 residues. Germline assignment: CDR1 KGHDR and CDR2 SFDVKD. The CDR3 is CATSEGHRAGNTIYF. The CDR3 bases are TGTGCCACCAGTGAGGGCCACAGGGCTGGAAACACCATATATTTT.

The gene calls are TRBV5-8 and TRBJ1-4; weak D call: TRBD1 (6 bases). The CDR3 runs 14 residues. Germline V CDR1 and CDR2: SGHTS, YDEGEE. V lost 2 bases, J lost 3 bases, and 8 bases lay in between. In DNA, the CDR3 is TGTGCCAGCAGCTTAGGGGGAGCTAATGAAAAACTGTTTTTT. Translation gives CASSLGGANEKLFF. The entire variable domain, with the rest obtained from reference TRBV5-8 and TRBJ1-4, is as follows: EAGVTQSPTHLIKTRGQQATLRCSPISGHTSVYWYQQALGLGLQFLLWYDEGEERNRGNFPPRFSGRQFPNYSSELNVNALELEDSALYLCASSLGGANEKLFFGSGTQLSVL.

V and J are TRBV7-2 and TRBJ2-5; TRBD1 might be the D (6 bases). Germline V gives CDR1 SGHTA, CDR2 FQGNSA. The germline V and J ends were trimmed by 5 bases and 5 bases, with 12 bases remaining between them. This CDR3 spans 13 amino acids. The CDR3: CASSLHQGETQYF. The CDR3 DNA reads TGTGCCAGCAGCCTTCATCAGGGGGAGACCCAGTACTTC. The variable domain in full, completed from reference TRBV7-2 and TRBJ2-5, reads GAGVSQSPSNKVTEKGKDVELRCDPISGHTALYWYRQSLGQGLEFLIYFQGNSAPDKSGLPSDRFSAERTGGSVSTLTIQRTQQEDSAVYLCASSLHQGETQYFGPGTRLLVL.